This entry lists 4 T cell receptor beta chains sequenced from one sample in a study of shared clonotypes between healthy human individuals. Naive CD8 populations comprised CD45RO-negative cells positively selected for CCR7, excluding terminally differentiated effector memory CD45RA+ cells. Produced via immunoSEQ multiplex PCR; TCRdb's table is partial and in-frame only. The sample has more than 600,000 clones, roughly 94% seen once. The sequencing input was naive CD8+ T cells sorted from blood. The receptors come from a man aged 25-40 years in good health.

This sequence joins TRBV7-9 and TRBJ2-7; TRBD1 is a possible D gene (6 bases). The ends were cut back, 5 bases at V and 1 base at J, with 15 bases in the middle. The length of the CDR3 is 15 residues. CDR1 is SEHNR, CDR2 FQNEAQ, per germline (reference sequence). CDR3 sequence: CASSPAPGQSYEQYF. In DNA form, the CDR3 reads TGTGCCAGCAGCCCAGCTCCGGGACAATCCTACGAGCAGTACTTC. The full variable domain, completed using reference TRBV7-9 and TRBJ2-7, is DTGVSQNPRHKITKRGQNVTFRCDPISEHNRLYWYRQTLGQGPEFLTYFQNEAQLEKSRLLSDRFSAERPKGSFSTLEIQRTEQGDSAMYLCASSPAPGQSYEQYFGPGTRLTVT.

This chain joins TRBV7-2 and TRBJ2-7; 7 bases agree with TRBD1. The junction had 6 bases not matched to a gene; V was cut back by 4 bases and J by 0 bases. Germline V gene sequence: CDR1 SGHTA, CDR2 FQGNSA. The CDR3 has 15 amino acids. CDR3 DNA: TGTGCCAGCAGCTGGATGGGACAGAGCTCCTACGAGCAGTACTTC. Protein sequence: CASSWMGQSSYEQYF. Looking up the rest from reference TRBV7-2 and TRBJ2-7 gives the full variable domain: GAGVSQSPSNKVTEKGKDVELRCDPISGHTALYWYRQSLGQGLEFLIYFQGNSAPDKSGLPSDRFSAERTGGSVSTLTIQRTQQEDSAVYLCASSWMGQSSYEQYFGPGTRLTVT.

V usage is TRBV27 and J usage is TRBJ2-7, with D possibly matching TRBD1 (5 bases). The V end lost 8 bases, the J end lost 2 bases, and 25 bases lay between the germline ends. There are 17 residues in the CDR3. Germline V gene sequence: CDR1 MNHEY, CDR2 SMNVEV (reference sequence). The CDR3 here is CASSLQGGSFAPYEQYF. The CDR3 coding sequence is TGTGCCAGCTCCCTTCAGGGCGGCTCCTTTGCCCCCTACGAGCAGTACTTC.

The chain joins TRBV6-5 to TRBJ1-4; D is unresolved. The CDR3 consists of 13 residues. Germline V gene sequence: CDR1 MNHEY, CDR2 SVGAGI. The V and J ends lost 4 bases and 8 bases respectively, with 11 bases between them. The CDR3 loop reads CASSWATDEKLFF. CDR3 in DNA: TGTGCCAGCAGTTGGGCAACGGACGAAAAACTGTTTTTT.